The entry that follows covers one T cell receptor (beta chain) sequence. The table lists this clonotype with many counts. Its antigen specificity is not known. Base qualities are not at hand, and no much larger clone is one base apart. Moderately to severely active disease, a Clinical Activity Score of at least 3, a NOSPECS grade of at least 4, and a duration under 3 months were present in ophthalmopathy patients. The study excluded patients with uncontrolled infections, other autoimmune diseases, pregnancy or lactation. Diagnoses were based on clinical symptoms, serum thyroxine and TRAb, thyroid ultrasound and orbital computed tomography. Ficoll-Paque density gradient centrifugation was used to isolate PBMCs from approximately 10 ml of fresh peripheral blood. Total RNA was extracted using Trizol reagent, and RNA quality was assessed on an Agilent 2100 Bioanalyzer. These data originate in a study of T cells in Graves' hyperthyroidism and ophthalmopathy (dated by TCRdb to the late 2010s). About the study as a whole: Peripheral blood was collected at initial diagnosis, before any treatment. Following sampling, methimazole starting at 30 mg daily was given to hyperthyroidism patients, and high-dose intravenous methylprednisolone was given to ophthalmopathy patients. The 100 discovery patients were divided at random into training and test sets in a 7:3 ratio. Whether ophthalmopathy could be predicted prospectively was tested in an independent validation cohort made up of approximately 19 hyperthyroidism patients plus 17 patients who later progressed to ophthalmopathy. To identify distinguishing TCR V-J signatures, a discovery cohort of about a hundred patients was used, comprising some 45 with Graves' ophthalmopathy and around 57 with stable Graves' hyperthyroidism. According to the paper, TCR Vbeta CDR3 sequencing was carried out on 135 peripheral blood samples, which came from 40 to 45 ophthalmopathy, 80 or so hyperthyroidism and approximately 17 progressor patients. The study also compared thyroid tissue and blood T-cell repertoires from several Graves' hyperthyroidism patients. Results the study describes overall, beyond this receptor: In cross-validation, a model built on a 13 V-J signature told ophthalmopathy apart from stable hyperthyroidism with 85% to 90% sensitivity and about 81% specificity, and in testing the same model reached 80%/75%. In validation, progression to ophthalmopathy was predicted by the model with 65% to 71% sensitivity and nearly 75% specificity, a median of roughly 6 months before onset. Most expanded thyroid clonotypes (frequency above 0.001) were also found in blood, which suggests that blood repertoires may mirror thyroid immune responses. Sample size was not statistically predetermined, and investigators were not blinded to group allocation.

Amplification of TCR beta CDR3 regions was carried out from RNA transcripts. A first-round RT-PCR of the TCR CDR3 used the HTBI primer set with the Qiagen OneStep RT-PCR kit. Libraries were constructed in a second round of multiplex PCR, after which size selection and purification were performed. Paired-end sequencing of the libraries was performed with 100 bp reads on an Illumina HiSeq2000. The authors' analysis ran thus. SOAPnuke was used to process the raw data, throwing out any read that contained adapters or uncalled bases, had a mean Phred below 15, or lacked an exact constant-primer or identifier match. COPE v1.2.5 was used to merge high-quality paired reads, and clonotypes were defined as unique nucleotide sequences. MiTCR v1.1 was used to align clonotypes to the IMGT TRBV, TRBD and TRBJ reference segments. Only V-J combinations with frequency above 0.0001, covering 99% to 99.2% of repertoires, were analysed. The TCS score was defined as the ratio of F50 (clonal expansion) to E x V (chaos), calculated using BLOSUM62-based TCRdist between CDR3 peptides within each V-J. Welch's t-statistics and random forest reduced fewer than 550 V-J features to 13, which were used in a naive Bayes classifier (R e1071). Through fastp at Q25 and MiXCR, TCRdb rebuilt clones from the public reads, retaining in-frame beta chains. CDR3 protein sequences are deduplicated, and each keeps its most common genes and DNA. TCRdb assigned the V and J calls; the authors' analysis was not used. Counted in this sample were 450,000 to 650,000 distinct CDR3 sequences; roughly 15% of them appeared once. The ten largest make up under 20% of the sample.

Sequencing used blood. This receptor was obtained from a woman between 18 and 30 years old with Graves' ophthalmopathy.

Here the CDR3 is given as CASSQGQGPYNEQFF. The bases read TGTGCCAGCAGCCAAGGACAGGGGCCCTACAATGAGCAGTTCTTC. The sequence links TRBV13 to TRBJ2-1; TRBD1 matches 9 bases in the middle. There are 15 amino acids in the CDR3, from cysteine to phenylalanine inclusive. Only the CDR3 part of the read is kept: 45 bases, read in frame from the first base. CDR1 and CDR2 (PRHDT, FYEKMQ) derive from the germline V gene (reference sequence). V is pruned by 5 bases and J by 2 bases, leaving 4 bases of the junction without a gene match.